Listed below are T cell receptor beta chains from one sample, sequenced in a study of cytomegalovirus exposure and HLA in healthy donors. The method was immunoSEQ multiplex PCR; TCRdb's version includes in-frame clones alone and lacks a portion of them. The sample has about 87,000 clones; over 65% are singletons. Sequencing was performed on PBMCs. These receptors came from a man aged 25-40 years in good health and CMV-seropositive. Both conserved end residues are part of each CDR3. The D gene is left open where the match is weak. A clone size is listed for some rows: how often the clone was seen (once, few, many), or a class if it is expanded.

clone size: NA
V gene: TRBV12-5
D gene: TRBD1
J gene: TRBJ2-7
CDR3 DNA: TGTGCTAGTGGCCCTGACGCAGGGGGAGAGCAGTACTTC
CDR3 protein: CASGPDAGGEQYF

clone size: NA
V gene: TRBV19
D gene: NA
J gene: TRBJ1-1
CDR3 DNA: TGTGCCAGTAGTATGAAGGGGGATACTGAAGCTTTCTTT
CDR3 protein: CASSMKGDTEAFF

clone size: NA
V gene: TRBV25-1
D gene: NA
J gene: TRBJ1-5
CDR3 DNA: TGTGCCAGCACCCTTCATGGCAGGGCGAGCAATCAGCCCCAGCATTTT
CDR3 protein: CASTLHGRASNQPQHF

clone size: once
V gene: TRBV7-2
D gene: NA
J gene: TRBJ1-6
CDR3 DNA: TGTGCCAGCAGCTTAGATAACCAACGCCGATTGAGTTCACCCCTCCACTTT
CDR3 protein: CASSLDNQRRLSSPLHF

clone size: NA
V gene: TRBV6-1
D gene: NA
J gene: TRBJ1-5
CDR3 DNA: TGTGCCAGCAGTTCGGGGTCCAATCAGCCCCAGCATTTT
CDR3 protein: CASSSGSNQPQHF

clone size: NA
V gene: TRBV28
D gene: TRBD2
J gene: TRBJ2-1
CDR3 DNA: TGTGCCAGCAGTTTATTACGGGAGGGCGATGAGCAGTTCTTC
CDR3 protein: CASSLLREGDEQFF

clone size: NA
V gene: TRBV6-5
D gene: NA
J gene: TRBJ1-3
CDR3 DNA: TGTGCCAGCAGTTTATCTATTGGAGACTCTGGAAACACCATATATTTT
CDR3 protein: CASSLSIGDSGNTIYF

clone size: NA
V gene: TRBV7-9
D gene: NA
J gene: TRBJ2-3
CDR3 DNA: TGTGCCAGCAGCTTAGCGGGGGTTGTGAAAGGGGGTACCACAGATACGCAGTATTTT
CDR3 protein: CASSLAGVVKGGTTDTQYF

clone size: NA
V gene: TRBV2
D gene: TRBD2
J gene: TRBJ2-5
CDR3 DNA: TGTGCCAGCAGTGAATTATCTTGGGGAGCGGGGGACGAGACCCAGTACTTC
CDR3 protein: CASSELSWGAGDETQYF

clone size: NA
V gene: TRBV7-9
D gene: TRBD1
J gene: TRBJ1-4
CDR3 DNA: TGTGCCAGCAGCCCGCGACAGGGCGAGGAAAAACTGTTTTTT
CDR3 protein: CASSPRQGEEKLFF

clone size: NA
V gene: TRBV27
D gene: NA
J gene: TRBJ1-3
CDR3 DNA: TGTGCCAGCAGTTCCTCCAGACTATCTGGAAACACCATATATTTT
CDR3 protein: CASSSSRLSGNTIYF

clone size: NA
V gene: TRBV7-9
D gene: NA
J gene: TRBJ1-1
CDR3 DNA: TGTGCCAGCAGCTTTCAGGGTAGGACTGAAGCTTTCTTT
CDR3 protein: CASSFQGRTEAFF

clone size: NA
V gene: TRBV2
D gene: NA
J gene: TRBJ1-6
CDR3 DNA: TGTGCCACCTCGGGGGGGGAAATATCACCCCTCCACTTT
CDR3 protein: CATSGGEISPLHF

clone size: few
V gene: TRBV2
D gene: NA
J gene: TRBJ2-1
CDR3 DNA: TGTGCCAGCAAGAAGACAGCCCAGGACACCACCAATGAGCAGTTCTTC
CDR3 protein: CASKKTAQDTTNEQFF

clone size: NA
V gene: TRBV28
D gene: NA
J gene: TRBJ1-5
CDR3 DNA: TGTGCCAGCAGTTTACTTTTCACCGGTGATCAGCCCCAGCATTTT
CDR3 protein: CASSLLFTGDQPQHF

clone size: NA
V gene: TRBV7-9
D gene: NA
J gene: TRBJ2-7
CDR3 DNA: TGTGCCAGCAGCTCAAGAGGACACATGTACGAGCAGTACTTC
CDR3 protein: CASSSRGHMYEQYF

clone size: NA
V gene: TRBV30
D gene: TRBD1
J gene: TRBJ2-7
CDR3 DNA: TGTGCCTGGAGTGGACAGGGGGCCCACGAGCAGTACTTC
CDR3 protein: CAWSGQGAHEQYF

clone size: NA
V gene: TRBV7-6
D gene: NA
J gene: TRBJ2-7
CDR3 DNA: TGTGCCAGCAGCCTAGGAGGTACACACGCCTACGAGCAGTACTTC
CDR3 protein: CASSLGGTHAYEQYF

clone size: NA
V gene: TRBV5-1
D gene: TRBD1
J gene: TRBJ1-2
CDR3 DNA: TGCGCCAGCAGGGTAGGACAGGCTTTTCATGGCTACACCTTC
CDR3 protein: CASRVGQAFHGYTF

clone size: NA
V gene: TRBV5-4
D gene: TRBD2
J gene: TRBJ2-7
CDR3 DNA: TGTGCCAGCAGCTTAAGGGCGGGAGGGCCCTACGAGCAGTACTTC
CDR3 protein: CASSLRAGGPYEQYF

clone size: NA
V gene: TRBV4-3
D gene: NA
J gene: TRBJ2-1
CDR3 DNA: TGCGCCAGCAGCCAAGATGGGTTCGCGGGGATGAACAATGAGCAGTTCTTC
CDR3 protein: CASSQDGFAGMNNEQFF

clone size: NA
V gene: TRBV6-4
D gene: NA
J gene: TRBJ2-7
CDR3 DNA: TGTGCCAGCAGTGACGGGCACGAGCAGTACTTC
CDR3 protein: CASSDGHEQYF

clone size: NA
V gene: TRBV27
D gene: NA
J gene: TRBJ1-6
CDR3 DNA: TGTGCCAGCAGTTGGACTTTCTATTCACCCCTCCACTTT
CDR3 protein: CASSWTFYSPLHF

clone size: NA
V gene: TRBV2
D gene: TRBD2
J gene: TRBJ2-7
CDR3 DNA: TGTGCCAGCAGTGCGGAGCGGGAGACCGAGCAGTACTTC
CDR3 protein: CASSAERETEQYF

clone size: NA
V gene: TRBV19
D gene: NA
J gene: TRBJ2-7
CDR3 DNA: TGTGCCAGTAGTATAGGACTCACCTACGAGCAGTACTTC
CDR3 protein: CASSIGLTYEQYF

clone size: NA
V gene: TRBV27
D gene: NA
J gene: TRBJ1-1
CDR3 DNA: TGTGCCAGCACTTCCACAGGGACGGACACTGAAGCTTTCTTT
CDR3 protein: CASTSTGTDTEAFF

clone size: NA
V gene: TRBV2
D gene: NA
J gene: TRBJ1-2
CDR3 DNA: TGTGCCAGCATCCTACAGGGAAGTAACTATGGCTACACCTTC
CDR3 protein: CASILQGSNYGYTF

clone size: NA
V gene: TRBV11-2
D gene: NA
J gene: TRBJ1-4
CDR3 DNA: TGTGCCAGCAGCTTAGGACAGGCAACTAATGAAAAACTGTTTTTT
CDR3 protein: CASSLGQATNEKLFF

clone size: few
V gene: TRBV7-2
D gene: NA
J gene: TRBJ2-5
CDR3 DNA: TGTGCCAGCAACCTTGACCCTAGAGAGACCCAGTACTTC
CDR3 protein: CASNLDPRETQYF

clone size: few
V gene: TRBV5-4
D gene: NA
J gene: TRBJ1-1
CDR3 DNA: TGTGCCAGCAGTACCTCCCGGAGTGAAGCTTTCTTT
CDR3 protein: CASSTSRSEAFF

clone size: NA
V gene: TRBV5-4
D gene: TRBD2
J gene: TRBJ2-7
CDR3 DNA: TGTGCCAGCAGCTTGGGAGGGGCTAGCGGGAGTAACGAGCAGTACTTC
CDR3 protein: CASSLGGASGSNEQYF

clone size: NA
V gene: TRBV27
D gene: NA
J gene: TRBJ1-2
CDR3 DNA: TGTGCCAGCGGCCCCTTATCTAACTATGGCTACACCTTC
CDR3 protein: CASGPLSNYGYTF

clone size: NA
V gene: TRBV7-8
D gene: NA
J gene: TRBJ2-2
CDR3 DNA: TGTGCCAGCAGCTCCGGGACATTGAACACCGGGGAGCTGTTTTTT
CDR3 protein: CASSSGTLNTGELFF

clone size: NA
V gene: TRBV18
D gene: NA
J gene: TRBJ2-7
CDR3 DNA: TGTGCCAGCTCACAACTTGACTCCGACGAGCAGTACTTC
CDR3 protein: CASSQLDSDEQYF

clone size: once
V gene: TRBV7-2
D gene: NA
J gene: TRBJ2-7
CDR3 DNA: TGTGCCAGCAGCTTACAAGGGGTTGGGTACGAGCAGTACTTC
CDR3 protein: CASSLQGVGYEQYF

clone size: NA
V gene: TRBV28
D gene: NA
J gene: TRBJ1-2
CDR3 DNA: TGTGCCAGCAGCACAGGGTTAGGTGGCTACACCTTC
CDR3 protein: CASSTGLGGYTF

clone size: NA
V gene: TRBV4-1
D gene: TRBD1
J gene: TRBJ1-1
CDR3 DNA: TGCGCCAGCAGCCACCCCGGGACAGGGACTGAAGCTTTCTTT
CDR3 protein: CASSHPGTGTEAFF

clone size: few
V gene: TRBV7-2
D gene: TRBD1
J gene: TRBJ1-5
CDR3 DNA: TGTGCCAGCAGCTTGGCAGGGGGTGGCGATCAGCCCCAGCATTTT
CDR3 protein: CASSLAGGGDQPQHF

clone size: NA
V gene: TRBV30
D gene: NA
J gene: TRBJ1-3
CDR3 DNA: TGTGCCTGGGTTGCGCGGGGGAGAAACACCATATATTTT
CDR3 protein: CAWVARGRNTIYF

clone size: NA
V gene: TRBV5-1
D gene: NA
J gene: TRBJ2-2
CDR3 DNA: TGCGCCAGCAACGGACAGCTGAACACCGGGGAGCTGTTTTTT
CDR3 protein: CASNGQLNTGELFF

clone size: once
V gene: TRBV19
D gene: TRBD1
J gene: TRBJ1-1
CDR3 DNA: TGTGCCAGTAGTATTGGGACAGGGGCTGAAGCTTTCTTT
CDR3 protein: CASSIGTGAEAFF

clone size: NA
V gene: TRBV9
D gene: NA
J gene: TRBJ1-2
CDR3 DNA: TGTGCCAGCAGCGTAGGACAGGCGAACTATGGCTACACCTTC
CDR3 protein: CASSVGQANYGYTF

clone size: NA
V gene: TRBV28
D gene: NA
J gene: TRBJ2-5
CDR3 DNA: TGTGCCAGCAGTTTTTCGGGACAACAAGAGACCCAGTACTTC
CDR3 protein: CASSFSGQQETQYF

clone size: NA
V gene: TRBV2
D gene: TRBD1
J gene: TRBJ1-1
CDR3 DNA: TGTGCCAGCCGGGACAGCAACACTGAAGCTTTCTTT
CDR3 protein: CASRDSNTEAFF

clone size: few
V gene: TRBV11-3
D gene: NA
J gene: TRBJ2-2
CDR3 DNA: TGTGCCAGCAGCTTATTCCGGGACACCGGGGAGCTGTTTTTT
CDR3 protein: CASSLFRDTGELFF

clone size: once
V gene: TRBV7-2
D gene: NA
J gene: TRBJ2-3
CDR3 DNA: TGTGCCAGCAGCCAGGACTACTCCACAGATACGCAGTATTTT
CDR3 protein: CASSQDYSTDTQYF

clone size: once
V gene: TRBV5-1
D gene: NA
J gene: TRBJ2-7
CDR3 DNA: TGCGCCAGCACCCCTGGAACGGGAGTCTCCTACGAGCAGTACTTC
CDR3 protein: CASTPGTGVSYEQYF